This is a list of T cell receptor beta chains from one sample in a study of siplizumab effects on memory and regulatory T cells. Using immunoSEQ multiplex PCR, the repertoire was profiled, and TCRdb retains in-frame clones only, with some absent. This table holds 70,000 to 100,000 clones, roughly 93% found once. The sequencing sample was made of CD8+ T cells sorted from blood. These receptors all stem from a human donor in good health. CDR3s include the opening cysteine and the closing phenylalanine or tryptophan. A D gene is named only where the DNA matches it firmly. Size is omitted from some rows. Given values are once, few, many or a class for expanded clones.

v_gene	abundance	d_gene	j_gene	CDR3nt	CDR3aa
TRBV6-5	.	TRBD2	TRBJ2-7	TGTGCCAGCAGGTCTAGCGGTTACTCCTACGAGCAGTACTTC	CASRSSGYSYEQYF
TRBV19	.	.	TRBJ2-2	TGTGCCAGTAGTACCGGAGGCAACACCGGGGAGCTGTTTTTT	CASSTGGNTGELFF
TRBV19	.	.	TRBJ2-5	TGTGCCAGTAGTGAACGGATATTCCAAGAGACCCAGTACTTC	CASSERIFQETQYF
TRBV15	.	.	TRBJ1-1	TGTGCCACCAGCAGAGAGGGGAACACTGAAGCTTTCTTT	CATSREGNTEAFF
TRBV14	.	.	TRBJ1-4	TGTGCCAGCAGCCAAGTTGGGTCCATTAATGAAAAACTGTTTTTT	CASSQVGSINEKLFF
TRBV7-9	.	TRBD1	TRBJ2-1	TGTGCCAGCAGCTCCACAGGGGACTACAATGAGCAGTTCTTC	CASSSTGDYNEQFF
TRBV6-5	.	.	TRBJ1-6	TGTGCCAGCGGGAACAGGGAGGCCTCACCCCTCCACTTT	CASGNREASPLHF
TRBV29-1	.	.	TRBJ2-7	TGCAGCGTCCGGGACACCTCCCTGGAGCAGTACTTC	CSVRDTSLEQYF
TRBV4-1	.	.	TRBJ2-1	TGCGCCAGCAGCCAACGGGGAGTTTCTTACAATGAGCAGTTCTTC	CASSQRGVSYNEQFF
TRBV13	.	.	TRBJ1-2	TGTGCCAGCAGCGAATCCGGGACCTTGGGGGAGGGCTACACCTTC	CASSESGTLGEGYTF
TRBV7-8	.	.	TRBJ2-1	TGTGCCAGCAGCTTAGGGGGGGTAGTGGAGTTCTTC	CASSLGGVVEFF
TRBV5-1	.	TRBD2	TRBJ2-3	TGCGCCAGCAGAGTCTCAGCGGGAGGGACAGATACGCAGTATTTT	CASRVSAGGTDTQYF
TRBV29-1	.	.	TRBJ2-1	TGCAGCGTTACTCTAGCGTTCGATGAGCAGTTCTTC	CSVTLAFDEQFF
TRBV15	.	.	TRBJ1-2	TGTGCCACCAGCAGCCGCGAGCTCTATGGCTACACCTTC	CATSSRELYGYTF
TRBV19	.	.	TRBJ2-7	TGTGCCAGTAGTGTCCGGGACAAGTACGAGCAGTACTTC	CASSVRDKYEQYF
TRBV7-9	.	TRBD2	TRBJ2-3	TGTGCCAGCAGCCCTACCCTAGCGGGGGTAAACACAGATACGCAGTATTTT	CASSPTLAGVNTDTQYF
TRBV2	.	TRBD2	TRBJ2-1	TGTGCCAGCAGTCCTAGCGGGGGCCCCTACAATGAGCAGTTCTTC	CASSPSGGPYNEQFF
TRBV27	once	.	TRBJ2-1	TGTGCCAGCAGTTTATGGGTTGTGGGCAGCAAATCCGGGACTTACAATGAGCAGTTCTTC	CASSLWVVGSKSGTYNEQFF
TRBV21-1	.	.	TRBJ2-4	TGTGCCCTTACCGGCAGAAACATTCAGTACTTC	CALTGRNIQYF
TRBV7-9	.	TRBD1	TRBJ2-1	TGTGCCAGCAGCTTTATTGGGACAGAGGCCTACAATGAGCAGTTCTTC	CASSFIGTEAYNEQFF
TRBV4-1	.	TRBD1	TRBJ2-7	TGCGCCAGCAGCCAGGACAGGGGGGAATACGAGCAGTACTTC	CASSQDRGEYEQYF
TRBV5-1	.	.	TRBJ2-7	TGCGCCAGCAGCATGGTGTGGGACGGTTCCTACGAGCAGTACTTC	CASSMVWDGSYEQYF